This T cell receptor (beta chain) was identified in a study of identical twins. From the 5' RACE reads, TCRdb called clonotypes with MiXCR, one entry per CDR3 protein. The sample records 450,000 to 500,000 distinct CDR3 sequences, about 13% being singletons. The V gene lost 4 bases and the J gene lost 4 bases, with 12 bases spanning the gap. The CDR3 is made up of 14 amino acids. Germline CDR1 MNHNS, CDR2 SASEGT. The sample was also reused in another study, on yellow fever vaccine responses in identical twins.

The sequenced material came from CD4+ T cells sorted from blood. This TCR derives from a woman aged 18-30 years in good health. The chain combines TRBV6-1 with TRBJ2-3; D is tentatively TRBD1 or TRBD2 (5 bases each). This CDR3 is CASSGPRGPDTQYF. CDR3 DNA: TGTGCCAGCAGTGGTCCTCGGGGCCCAGATACGCAGTATTTT.